The clone carrying this TCR beta chain showed up just once. The antigen is unknown. There are 14 residues in the CDR3. The germline V gene encodes CDR1 SEHNR and CDR2 FQNEAQ (reference sequence). The V end was cut by 3 bases, the J end by 6 bases, with 12 bases between. This record belongs to a study of cytomegalovirus exposure and HLA in healthy donors. Primers: 60 Vbeta forward and 13 Jbeta reverse. TCRdb's copy holds only in-frame clones and misses some; the assay was immunoSEQ multiplex PCR. The sample has around 99,000 clones, approximately 76% seen once; the top ten hold roughly 8%. Findings and caveats of the study: In an earlier analysis, most TCR beta V segments were productive about 87% or about 30% of the time. Several V segments, TRBV6-2 and TRBV6-3 among them, could not be told apart and were dropped. The majority of CMV-associated TCR beta chains were reported as apparently HLA-restricted in a later analysis.

The sequenced material came from PBMCs. The sequence was collected from a woman between 45 and 60 years old in good health and CMV-seropositive. The chain couples TRBV7-9 to TRBJ2-1; a weak D match, TRBD1 (5 bases). In DNA form, the CDR3 reads TGTGCCAGCAGCTTGGAAGGGGCCTTCAATGAGCAGTTCTTC. This gives the protein CASSLEGAFNEQFF.